This TCR beta chain was retrieved from a study of T cell responses to AZD1222 COVID-19 vaccine. Study at large: It was second doses at about 4 or about 12 weeks that were pooled.

Germline CDR1 and CDR2: SGHTA and FQGNSA. This CDR3 has 15 amino acids. Trimming stripped 1 base from V and 10 bases from J, with 17 bases between. General study results and limits: Per reports, nearly half of all spike-specific TCRs target regions that are unmutated in variants. Spike-spanning, vaccine-associated CD4 TCRs were dominant at 160-218 and 743-854. Repertoires in all cases were sampled only once the peak T cell response had passed.

The repertoire was sequenced with immunoSEQ multiplex PCR; TCRdb's copy has only in-frame clones and lacks some. The table records around 100,000 clones, approximately 87% of them present only once. In regard to this clone: Its antigen is unknown.

The chain carries TRBV7-2 and TRBJ2-1, with unresolved D. Specimen: peripheral blood, collected on day 0 of AZD1222 vaccination. The sequence was collected from an adult in good health. The CDR3 bases are TGTGCCAGCAGCTTAGGCCTCCTGTCGCCGAAGGAGCAGTTCTTC. Residues: CASSLGLLSPKEQFF.